This T cell receptor beta chain was identified in a study of blood T cell repertoires in COVID-19. Turning to the study itself: Acute and convalescent COVID-19 specimens originated in the United States, Italy and Spain. The analysed material was cDNA or gDNA that came from T cells, B-cell-depleted T cells, or PBMCs.

J was trimmed by 0 bases and V by 4 bases; bases with no gene match: 4. The CDR3 has 15 residues. Germline V gene data show CDR1 as SGHTA and CDR2 as FQGNSA. Per the authors' pipeline: For nucleated cells, counts were estimated from reference gene primer amplification. Assay used: immunoSEQ multiplex PCR; TCRdb lists only in-frame clones, some missing. The DNA was the basis for D and trimming; V, J and clone size are from that table. The table has some 200,000 clones, roughly nine tenths seen once; the top ten hold 0.7% to 0.8%. This rearrangement joins TRBV7-2 to TRBJ2-3; TRBD1 matches 7 bases. The sequenced material came from peripheral blood. This TCR derives from a woman between 65 and 79 years old with acute or convalescent COVID-19. DNA for the CDR3: TGTGCCAGCAGCTCCACAGGGGTGAGCACAGATACGCAGTATTTT. It is translated as CASSSTGVSTDTQYF.